This is a list of T cell receptor beta chains from one sample in a study of PD-1 blockade in classical Hodgkin lymphoma. Assay used: immunoSEQ multiplex PCR; TCRdb lists only in-frame clones, some missing. The sample records approximately 38,000 clones, 70% to 85% being singletons. The sample consisted of peripheral blood mononuclear cells (PBMCs), taken before the fourth cycle of nivolumab. These TCRs come from a human donor with classical Hodgkin lymphoma. CDR3s leave out the opening cysteine and the closing phenylalanine or tryptophan.

cdr3_length j_call v_call cdr3_aa
10 TRBJ2-7 TRBV19 ASSMKGREQY
13 TRBJ2-6 TRBV6-5 ASSPWDSGANVLT
14 TRBJ2-3 TRBV27 ASRALNRGGTDTQY
11 TRBJ2-4 TRBV10-2 ASSTGGGNIQY
12 TRBJ2-5 TRBV28 ASGDSGVQETQY
10 TRBJ1-4 TRBV29-1 SVGSYNEKLF
11 TRBJ2-3 TRBV9 ASSRETADTQY
12 TRBJ1-2 TRBV6-5 ASSYSRGADGYT
13 TRBJ1-1 TRBV28 ASNSGAGGNTEAF
13 TRBJ1-4 TRBV7-6 ASSPGTELNEKLF
13 TRBJ2-7 TRBV7-2 ASSFWTASSYEQY
11 TRBJ2-5 TRBV6-6 ASSYVRFETQY
12 TRBJ1-2 TRBV5-6 ASSPGGGQYGYT
16 TRBJ1-5 TRBV12-2 ASRLGRGKTGGNQPQH
14 TRBJ1-2 TRBV5-5 ASSLVGQGARYGYT
12 TRBJ2-7 TRBV5-1 ASSFQGAAYEQY
13 TRBJ1-5 TRBV5-8 ASSLDGTGDQPQH
13 TRBJ2-1 TRBV11-2 ASRHGGQGVDEQF
14 TRBJ2-3 TRBV7-3 ASSDGTSGSTDTQY
13 TRBJ1-1 TRBV5-1 ASSQDGGANTEAF
13 TRBJ1-3 TRBV7-9 ASSPPDLAGNTIY
12 TRBJ1-4 TRBV27 ASSLHGFDEKLF
15 TRBJ1-5 TRBV27 ASSSLSTGGSNQPQH
13 TRBJ1-2 TRBV5-1 ASSLDGVTNYGYT
12 TRBJ2-7 TRBV6-5 ASSFATGSYEQY
12 TRBJ2-5 TRBV7-8 ASSLAGGGETQY
13 TRBJ1-1 TRBV7-6 ASSLVGGEYTEAF
12 TRBJ2-6 TRBV29-1 SVGDHSGANVLT
12 TRBJ2-5 TRBV7-2 ASSRDRREETQY
13 TRBJ2-1 TRBV7-2 ASSPMGGTYNEQF
12 TRBJ1-5 TRBV10-3 AISGTGFDQPQH
11 TRBJ1-6 TRBV5-5 ASSSLINSPLH
11 TRBJ1-4 TRBV2 ASRGARNEKLF
13 TRBJ1-4 TRBV5-1 ASSFKGGGNEKLF
13 TRBJ2-5 TRBV4-3 ASSQDYRIQETQY
13 TRBJ2-3 TRBV18 ASSQRTGTTDTQY
14 TRBJ2-5 TRBV2 ASSGSSGGLKETQY
10 TRBJ1-1 TRBV30 AWSPQGASTF
14 TRBJ1-6 TRBV6-5 ASSYSTGGGNSPLH
12 TRBJ1-3 TRBV4-2 ASSLGESGNTIY
12 TRBJ1-1 TRBV11-2 ASSLGGGNTEAF
10 TRBJ2-2 TRBV7-9 ASSRPGGELF
13 TRBJ1-6 TRBV4-3 ASSQVGQGRSPLH
13 TRBJ2-2 TRBV19 ASKDNGMKAGELF
12 TRBJ2-7 TRBV29-1 SVEAWGTGNEQY